This T cell receptor (beta chain) is drawn from a study of T cells in Graves' hyperthyroidism and ophthalmopathy. This clonotype was counted many times. Amplification of TCR beta CDR3 regions was performed using RNA transcripts as template. Carried out on the TCR CDR3, a first-round RT-PCR used the HTBI primer set. TCRdb itself ran the multiplex PCR reads through MiXCR, one entry per CDR3 protein. This table has a few hundred thousand distinct CDR3 sequences, more than 15% appearing once. The ends lost 0 bases at V and 2 bases at J; junction bases unmatched: 4. The germline V gene encodes CDR1 SGHRS and CDR2 YFSETQ. This CDR3 is 15 amino acids long.

Sequencing was done on a sample of blood. The chain links TRBV5-1 to TRBJ2-7; 8 nucleotides align to TRBD1. The TCR sequence derives from a woman aged 40 to 49 with Graves' ophthalmopathy. The CDR3 region is CASSLVPGGPYEQYF. CDR3 DNA sequence: TGCGCCAGCAGCTTGGTGCCAGGGGGCCCCTACGAGCAGTACTTC.